This record concerns one TCR beta chain sequence. Original analysis: Scientists estimated how many nucleated cells there were by amplifying reference gene primers. Sequencing was performed with immunoSEQ multiplex PCR; in TCRdb, only in-frame clones are kept and a portion is missing. Clone size and V and J calls were adopted from that table, with D and trimming inferred from the DNA. The sample shows some 87,000 clones, about nine tenths of them seen only once. This sample was taken from a study of blood T cell repertoires in COVID-19. Overall study context: The United States, Italy and Spain supplied acute and convalescent COVID-19 samples.

This sequence originates from a woman aged 65 to 85 with acute or convalescent COVID-19. Sequenced material: peripheral blood.

The CDR3 DNA sequence: TGCGCCAGCAGCTTGGACGGACTAGCAATCTTCGGGCAGTACTTC. Residues: CASSLDGLAIFGQYF. The chain employs TRBV5-1 and TRBJ2-7; 8 bases are shared with TRBD2. This CDR3 spans 15 amino acids. Germline lookup yields CDR1 SGHRS and CDR2 YFSETQ. V trimming: 0 bases; J trimming: 9 bases; junction bases outside the gene matches: 11. Supplemented by reference TRBV5-1 and TRBJ2-7, the full variable domain reads KAGVTQTPRYLIKTRGQQVTLSCSPISGHRSVSWYQQTPGQGLQFLFEYFSETQRNKGNFPGRFSGRQFSNSRSEMNVSTLELGDSALYLCASSLDGLAIFGQYFGPGTRLTVT.